The present T cell receptor beta chain was sequenced within a study of T cell responses to AZD1222 COVID-19 vaccine. Looking at the study overall: Combined were second doses at about 4 or about 12 weeks.

The study's findings and limits: Regions left unmutated in variants are reportedly the target of nearly half of spike-specific TCRs.

Using immunoSEQ multiplex PCR, the repertoire was profiled, and TCRdb retains in-frame clones only, with some absent. The table records approximately 85,000 clones, approximately 86% of them present only once. Per germline, CDR1 SSHAT and CDR2 FNYEAQ (reference sequence). The CDR3 has 14 amino acids. As for this clone: What it binds is not known. An end of the junction does not agree with germline; a read error may underlie this.

The chain uses TRBV7-7 and TRBJ2-5, with D uncertain. The clonotype was recovered from an adult in good health. Source: peripheral blood, taken on day 0 of AZD1222 vaccination. This chain's CDR3 is CASSYILDAETQYF. The CDR3, as DNA: TGTGCTAGCAGCTACATACTGGATGCGGAGACCCAGTACTTC.